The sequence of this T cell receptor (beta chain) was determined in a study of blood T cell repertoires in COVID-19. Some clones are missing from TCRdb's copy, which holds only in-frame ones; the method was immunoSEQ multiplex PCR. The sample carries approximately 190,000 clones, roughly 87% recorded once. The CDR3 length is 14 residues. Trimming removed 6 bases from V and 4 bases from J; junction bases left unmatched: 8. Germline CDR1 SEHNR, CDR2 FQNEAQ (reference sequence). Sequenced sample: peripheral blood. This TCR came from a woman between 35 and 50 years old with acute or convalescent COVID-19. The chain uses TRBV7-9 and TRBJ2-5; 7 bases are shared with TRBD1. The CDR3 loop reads CASSLRGSGETQYF. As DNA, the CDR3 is TGTGCCAGCAGTCTCAGGGGGAGCGGAGAGACCCAGTACTTC.